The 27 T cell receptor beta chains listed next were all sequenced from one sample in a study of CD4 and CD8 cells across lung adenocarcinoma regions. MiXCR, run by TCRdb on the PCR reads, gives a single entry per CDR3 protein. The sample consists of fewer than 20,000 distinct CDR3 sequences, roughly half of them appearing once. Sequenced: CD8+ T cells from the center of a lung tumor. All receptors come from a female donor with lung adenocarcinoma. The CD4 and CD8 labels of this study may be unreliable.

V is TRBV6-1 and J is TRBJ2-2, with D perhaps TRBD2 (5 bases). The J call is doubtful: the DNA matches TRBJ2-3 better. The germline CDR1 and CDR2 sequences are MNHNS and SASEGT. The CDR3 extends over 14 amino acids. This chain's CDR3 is CASSEAWNTGAQYF. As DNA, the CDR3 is TGTGCCAGCAGTGAAGCTTGGAACACCGGGGCGCAGTATTTT.

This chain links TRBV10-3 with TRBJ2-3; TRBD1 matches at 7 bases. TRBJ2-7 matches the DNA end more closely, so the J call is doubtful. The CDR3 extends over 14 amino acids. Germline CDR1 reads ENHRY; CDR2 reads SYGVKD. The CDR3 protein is CAGLGGSDPETQYF. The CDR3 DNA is TGTGCGGGGCTAGGGGGCAGTGACCCAGAGACGCAGTACTTC.

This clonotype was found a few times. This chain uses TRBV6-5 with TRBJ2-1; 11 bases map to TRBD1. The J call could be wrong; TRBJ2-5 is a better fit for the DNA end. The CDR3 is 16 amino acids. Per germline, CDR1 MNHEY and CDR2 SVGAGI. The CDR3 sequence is CASSYLRDRGSETQYF. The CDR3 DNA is TGTGCCAGCAGTTACCTCCGGGACAGGGGGTCAGAGACCCAGTACTTC.

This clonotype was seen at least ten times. CDR3 protein: CASSLGRGTNTGELFF. CDR3 in DNA: TGTGCCAGCAGCTTAGGCAGGGGGACGAACACCGGGGAGCTGTTTTTT. V is TRBV11-2 and J is TRBJ2-2; 7 bases agree with TRBD1. The CDR3 is 16 residues long. CDR1 and CDR2 (germline): SGHAT, FQNNGV. The trim removed 1 base at V and 0 bases at J, leaving 2 bases unmatched.

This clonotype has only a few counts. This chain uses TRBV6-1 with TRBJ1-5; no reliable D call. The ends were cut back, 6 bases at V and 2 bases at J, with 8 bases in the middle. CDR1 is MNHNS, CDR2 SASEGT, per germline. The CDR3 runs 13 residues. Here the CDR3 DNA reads TGTGCCAGCAGCCCCTCGGGCAATCAGCCCCAGCATTTT. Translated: CASSPSGNQPQHF.

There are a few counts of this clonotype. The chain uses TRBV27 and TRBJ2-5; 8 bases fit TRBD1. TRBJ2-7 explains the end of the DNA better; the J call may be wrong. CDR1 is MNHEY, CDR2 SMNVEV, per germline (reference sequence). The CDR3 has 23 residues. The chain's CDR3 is CASSLRGFGSAGGRITRSYEQYF. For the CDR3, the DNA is TGTGCCAGCAGTTTAAGGGGGTTTGGGTCCGCAGGGGGCCGGATAACGCGCAGCTACGAGCAGTACTTC.

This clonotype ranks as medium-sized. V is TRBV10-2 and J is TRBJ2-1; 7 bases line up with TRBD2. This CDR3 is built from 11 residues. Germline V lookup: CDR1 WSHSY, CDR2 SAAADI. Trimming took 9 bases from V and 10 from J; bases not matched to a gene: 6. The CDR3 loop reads CASMWGGEQFF. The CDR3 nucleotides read TGCGCCAGTATGTGGGGGGGGGAGCAGTTCTTC.

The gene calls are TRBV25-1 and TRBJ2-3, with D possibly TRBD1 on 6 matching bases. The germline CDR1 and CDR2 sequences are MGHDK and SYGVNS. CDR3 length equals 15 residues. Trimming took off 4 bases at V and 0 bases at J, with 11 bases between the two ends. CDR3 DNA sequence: TGTGCCAGCAGTGTCAGGACAGCCAGCACAGATACGCAGTATTTT. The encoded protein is CASSVRTASTDTQYF.

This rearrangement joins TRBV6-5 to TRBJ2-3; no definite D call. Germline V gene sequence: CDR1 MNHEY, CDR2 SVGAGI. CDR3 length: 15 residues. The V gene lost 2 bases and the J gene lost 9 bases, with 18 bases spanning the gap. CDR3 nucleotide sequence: TGTGCCAGCAGTTACAAGGCTGTGAGCACCGAGACGCAGTATTTT. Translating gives CASSYKAVSTETQYF.

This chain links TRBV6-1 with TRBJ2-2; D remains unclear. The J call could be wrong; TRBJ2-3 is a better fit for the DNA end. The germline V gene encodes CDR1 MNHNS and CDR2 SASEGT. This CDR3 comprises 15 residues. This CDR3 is CASSEASVSTGTQYF. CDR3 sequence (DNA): TGTGCCAGCAGTGAAGCGAGCGTGAGCACCGGGACGCAGTATTTT.

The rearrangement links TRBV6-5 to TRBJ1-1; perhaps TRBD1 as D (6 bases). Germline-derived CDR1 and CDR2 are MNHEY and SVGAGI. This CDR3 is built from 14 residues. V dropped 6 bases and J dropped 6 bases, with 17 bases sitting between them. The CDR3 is CASSLRRGESEAFF. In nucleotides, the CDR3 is TGTGCCAGCAGCTTACGAAGGGGGGAATCTGAAGCTTTCTTT.

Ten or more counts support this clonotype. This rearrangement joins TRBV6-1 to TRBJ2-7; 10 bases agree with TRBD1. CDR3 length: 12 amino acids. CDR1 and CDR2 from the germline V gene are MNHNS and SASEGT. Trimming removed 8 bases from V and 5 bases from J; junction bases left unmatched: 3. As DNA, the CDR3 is TGTGCCAGCCGGGACAGGGGCCACGAGCAGTACTTC. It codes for CASRDRGHEQYF.

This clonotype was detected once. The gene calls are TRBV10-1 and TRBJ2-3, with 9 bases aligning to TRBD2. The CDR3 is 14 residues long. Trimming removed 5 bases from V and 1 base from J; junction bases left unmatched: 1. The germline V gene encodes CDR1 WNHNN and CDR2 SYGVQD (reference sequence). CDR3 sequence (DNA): TGCGCCAGCAGTCCTAGCGGGGGCACAGATACGCAGTATTTT. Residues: CASSPSGGTDTQYF.

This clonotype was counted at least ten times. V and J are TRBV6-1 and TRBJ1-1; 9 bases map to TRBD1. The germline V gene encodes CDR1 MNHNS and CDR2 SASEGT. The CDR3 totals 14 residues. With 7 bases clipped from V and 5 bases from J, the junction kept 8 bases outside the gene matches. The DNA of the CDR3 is TGTGCCAGCACCGGGACAGGGTACGAGACTGAAGCTTTCTTT. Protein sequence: CASTGTGYETEAFF.

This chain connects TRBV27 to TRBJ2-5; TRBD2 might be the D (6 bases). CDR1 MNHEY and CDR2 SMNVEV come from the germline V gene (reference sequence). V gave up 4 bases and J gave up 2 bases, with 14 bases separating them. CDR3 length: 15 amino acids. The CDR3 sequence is CASSYLAGGQETQYF. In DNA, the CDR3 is TGTGCCAGCAGTTATTTGGCCGGGGGACAAGAGACCCAGTACTTC.

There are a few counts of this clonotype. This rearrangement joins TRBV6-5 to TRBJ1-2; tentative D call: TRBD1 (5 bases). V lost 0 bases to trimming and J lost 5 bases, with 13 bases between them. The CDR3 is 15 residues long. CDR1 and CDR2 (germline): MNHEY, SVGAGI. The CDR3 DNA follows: TGTGCCAGCAGTTACTCTGGCGGGGGATCATATGGCTACACCTTC. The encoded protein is CASSYSGGGSYGYTF.

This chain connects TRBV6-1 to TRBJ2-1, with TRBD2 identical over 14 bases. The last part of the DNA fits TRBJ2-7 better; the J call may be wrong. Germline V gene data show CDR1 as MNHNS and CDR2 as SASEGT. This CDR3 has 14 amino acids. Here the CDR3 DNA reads TGTGCCAGCACCGGACTAGCGGGAGGTGGCGAGCAGTACTTC. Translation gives CASTGLAGGGEQYF.

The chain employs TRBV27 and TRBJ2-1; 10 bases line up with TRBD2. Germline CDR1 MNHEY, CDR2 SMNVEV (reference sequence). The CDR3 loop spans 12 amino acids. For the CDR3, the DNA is TGTGAGAGCGGGAGGGGCTATAATGAGCAGTTCTTC. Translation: CESGRGYNEQFF.

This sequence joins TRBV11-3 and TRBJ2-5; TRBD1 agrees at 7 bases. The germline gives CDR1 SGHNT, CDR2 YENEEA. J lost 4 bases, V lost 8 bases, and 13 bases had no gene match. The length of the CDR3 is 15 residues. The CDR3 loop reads CASGIGGAGLETQYF. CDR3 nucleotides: TGTGCCAGCGGCATAGGGGGCGCAGGTTTAGAGACCCAGTACTTC.

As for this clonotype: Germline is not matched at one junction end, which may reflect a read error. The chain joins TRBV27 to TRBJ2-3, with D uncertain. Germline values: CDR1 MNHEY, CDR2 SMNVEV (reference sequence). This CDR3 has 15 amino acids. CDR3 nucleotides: TGTGCCAGCAGTTCCTTCTTAAGGGCCACAAATACTCAGTACTTT. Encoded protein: CASSSFLRATNTQYF.

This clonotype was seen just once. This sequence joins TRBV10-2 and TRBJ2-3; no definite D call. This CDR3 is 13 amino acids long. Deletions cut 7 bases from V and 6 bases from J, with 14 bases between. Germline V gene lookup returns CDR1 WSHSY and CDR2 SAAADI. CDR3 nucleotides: TGCGCCAGCAAAGCACTTACGGCGGATACGCAGTATTTT. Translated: CASKALTADTQYF.

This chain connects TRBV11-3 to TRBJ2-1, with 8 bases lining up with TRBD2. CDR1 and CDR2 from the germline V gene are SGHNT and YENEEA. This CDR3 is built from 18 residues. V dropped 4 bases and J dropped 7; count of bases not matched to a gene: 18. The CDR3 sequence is CASSSGSVAGGLFNEQFF. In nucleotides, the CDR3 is TGTGCCAGCAGCTCAGGCTCGGTGGCGGGGGGTCTATTTAATGAGCAGTTCTTC.

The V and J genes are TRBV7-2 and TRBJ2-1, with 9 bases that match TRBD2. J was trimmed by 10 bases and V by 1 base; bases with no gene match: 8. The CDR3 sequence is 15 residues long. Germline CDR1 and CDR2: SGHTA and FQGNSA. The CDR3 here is CASSLDSGSRGEQFF. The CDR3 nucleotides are TGTGCCAGCAGCTTAGATAGCGGGAGTAGGGGGGAGCAGTTCTTC.

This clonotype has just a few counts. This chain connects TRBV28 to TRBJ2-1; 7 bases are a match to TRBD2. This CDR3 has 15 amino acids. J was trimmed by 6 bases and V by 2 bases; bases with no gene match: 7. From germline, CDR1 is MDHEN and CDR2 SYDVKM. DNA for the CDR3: TGTGCCAGCAGTTTAACAGCGGGAAGGATCAATGAGCAGTTCTTC. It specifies CASSLTAGRINEQFF.

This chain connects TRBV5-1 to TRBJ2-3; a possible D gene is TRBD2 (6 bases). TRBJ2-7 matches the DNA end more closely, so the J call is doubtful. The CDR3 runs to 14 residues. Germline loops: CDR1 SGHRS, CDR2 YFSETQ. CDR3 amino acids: CASTGLGGTNTQYF. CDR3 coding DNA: TGCGCCAGCACGGGGCTGGGGGGTACAAATACGCAGTACTTC.

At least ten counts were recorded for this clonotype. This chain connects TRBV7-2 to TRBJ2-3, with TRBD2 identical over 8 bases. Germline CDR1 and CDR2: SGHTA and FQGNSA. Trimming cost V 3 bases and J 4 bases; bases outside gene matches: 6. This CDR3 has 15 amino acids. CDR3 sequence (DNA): TGTGCCAGCAGCTTCCGTCGGGGGGGCCCAGATACGCAGTATTTT. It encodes CASSFRRGGPDTQYF.

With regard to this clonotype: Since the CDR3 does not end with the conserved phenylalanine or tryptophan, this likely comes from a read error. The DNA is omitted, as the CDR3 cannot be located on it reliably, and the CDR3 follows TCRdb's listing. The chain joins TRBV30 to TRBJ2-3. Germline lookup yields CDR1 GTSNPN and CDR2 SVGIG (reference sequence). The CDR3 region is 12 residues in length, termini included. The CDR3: CAWLVHPTQTSM.